This TCR beta chain was sequenced for a study of blood T cell repertoires in COVID-19. Study-level information: Sources were T cells, B-cell-depleted T cells, or PBMCs; the material itself was cDNA or gDNA.

Here immunoSEQ multiplex PCR was the method, and the copy in TCRdb shows in-frame clones only, minus some. The sample consists of about 320,000 clones, roughly 90% of them appearing once. The CDR3 has 15 amino acids. The V gene lost 3 bases and the J gene lost 0 bases, with 11 bases spanning the gap. Germline V lookup: CDR1 SGHNT, CDR2 YYREEE (reference sequence). The V call is TRBV5-4, the J call TRBJ2-3; a weak D match, TRBD2 (6 bases). The receptor was derived from a man aged 55 to 70 who had recovered from COVID-19. The specimen was PBMCs or T cells enriched from blood (not recorded which). Written as DNA, the CDR3 is TGTGCCAGCAGCTCGGCGGGACCAAGCACAGATACGCAGTATTTT. Amino acids: CASSSAGPSTDTQYF.